This T cell receptor beta chain comes out of a study of blood T cells in healthy people across ages. This clonotype was seen only a few times. Primers used in a second PCR of roughly 7 to 11 cycles were a sample-barcoded 5' primer and a J-beta primer mix. A single record per CDR3 protein comes from TCRdb applying MiXCR to the 5' RACE reads. Among nearly 800,000 distinct CDR3 sequences listed, 25% were seen once. V lost 3 bases and J 3 bases, leaving 21 bases between the germline ends. Germline assignment: CDR1 DFQATT and CDR2 SNEGSKA (reference sequence). The CDR3 contains 16 residues. These same data were also listed under a study on T cells of mothers and their children.

Sequenced: blood. This clonotype was obtained from a boy aged 10-17 years in good health. V and J are TRBV20-1 and TRBJ2-7, with a weak D call TRBD1 (5 bases). This chain's CDR3 is CSAREQNRRYFYEQYF. The CDR3 DNA sequence: TGCAGTGCTAGGGAACAAAACAGGCGTTACTTCTACGAGCAGTACTTC.